The 12 T cell receptor beta chains below all came from one sample that was sequenced in a study of early T cells in non-severe SARS-CoV-2 infection. MiXCR, applied by TCRdb to the 5' RACE reads, yields one record per CDR3 protein. The repertoire has 37,000 or so distinct CDR3 sequences, around 4.5% of them found once; the top ten carry less than 6%. Sequenced input: whole blood. The source is an adult who was a healthcare worker with PCR-confirmed SARS-CoV-2 infection or an uninfected control (not recorded which).

This clonotype was found many times. In DNA, the CDR3 is TGCGCCAGCAGCTTGGGGCGGGGAAAAACTGAAGCTTTCTTT. As protein: CASSLGRGKTEAFF. The chain couples TRBV5-1 to TRBJ1-1, with no clear D. Germline lookup yields CDR1 SGHRS and CDR2 YFSETQ. Trimming stripped 0 bases from V and 5 bases from J, with 11 bases between. The CDR3 is 14 amino acids. Using reference TRBV5-1 and TRBJ1-1 for the parts outside the CDR3, the full variable domain is KAGVTQTPRYLIKTRGQQVTLSCSPISGHRSVSWYQQTPGQGLQFLFEYFSETQRNKGNFPGRFSGRQFSNSRSEMNVSTLELGDSALYLCASSLGRGKTEAFFGQGTRLTVV.

This clonotype was counted at least ten times. This chain joins TRBV6-2 or TRBV6-3 and TRBJ1-1; D is ambiguous. The CDR3 consists of 13 residues. CDR1 MNHEY and CDR2 SVGEGT come from the germline V gene. Trimming stripped 7 bases from V and 1 base from J, with 10 bases between. Written as DNA, the CDR3 is TGTGCCAGCATTAGGATGGAGAACACTGAAGCTTTCTTT. It is translated as CASIRMENTEAFF.

This chain uses TRBV5-1 with TRBJ2-2; D is undetermined. V was cut by 0 bases and J by 1 base, with 10 bases left in between. The V gene's germline CDR1 is SGHRS and CDR2 YFSETQ. CDR3 length: 16 amino acids. The CDR3 is CASSLVFAVNTGELFF. The CDR3 nucleotides are TGCGCCAGCAGCTTGGTCTTTGCAGTGAACACCGGGGAGCTGTTTTTT.

This clonotype was seen at least ten times. The chain is built from TRBV6-5 and TRBJ1-1; D is possibly TRBD1 (5 bases). Trimming took 5 bases from V and 7 from J, leaving 20 bases between them. Germline V gene lookup returns CDR1 MNHEY and CDR2 SVGAGI. This CDR3 spans 15 amino acids. The CDR3 sequence: CASSLTGLRGGEAFF. In DNA, the CDR3 is TGTGCCAGCAGTCTTACAGGCTTGAGGGGAGGTGAAGCTTTCTTT.

This clonotype was seen just once. The gene calls are TRBV7-2 and TRBJ1-5; 8 nucleotides match TRBD1. This CDR3 region has 15 residues. Germline V lookup: CDR1 SGHTA, CDR2 FQGNSA. After removal of 1 base from V and 7 bases from J, the junction contained 6 bases not matched to a gene. The CDR3 spells CASSLDPGGGQPQHF. The CDR3 nucleotides are TGTGCCAGCAGCTTAGATCCAGGGGGCGGACAGCCCCAGCATTTT.

The gene calls are TRBV4-3 and TRBJ1-2, with 7 bases aligning to TRBD1. Germline CDR1 LGHNA, CDR2 YSLEER. The CDR3 runs to 16 residues. After removal of 0 bases from V and 4 bases from J, the junction contained 8 bases not matched to a gene. The CDR3 spells CASSQDIGRGGYGYTF. DNA of the CDR3: TGCGCCAGCAGCCAAGATATCGGCAGGGGGGGCTATGGCTACACCTTC.

This clonotype was seen a single time. The J gene is TRBJ1-4, the V gene TRBV20-1; D ambiguous. This CDR3 is built from 13 residues. Germline CDR1 and CDR2: DFQATT and SNEGSKA (reference sequence). Trimming took 8 bases from V and 5 from J, leaving 15 bases between them. Here the CDR3 reads CSFKSPANEKLFF. DNA for the CDR3: TGCAGTTTCAAGTCTCCTGCGAATGAAAAACTGTTTTTT.

This clonotype came up a few times. V usage is TRBV7-9 and J usage is TRBJ2-1; D is undetermined. V lost 3 bases and J lost 3, with 3 bases in between. CDR1 is SEHNR and CDR2 is FQNEAQ in the germline V gene (reference sequence). This CDR3 spans 12 amino acids. The CDR3, as DNA: TGTGCCAGCAGCTTGGACTACAATGAGCAGTTCTTC. This encodes CASSLDYNEQFF.

This clonotype was seen a few times. The genes are TRBV18 and TRBJ1-1; possible D gene TRBD1, 6 bases. Germline V lookup: CDR1 KGHSH, CDR2 LQKENI. The CDR3 has 14 residues. The V end was cut by 1 base, the J end by 3 bases, with 9 bases between. In nucleotides, the CDR3 is TGTGCCAGCTCACCACAGGGGGGGGACACTGAAGCTTTCTTT. Amino acids: CASSPQGGDTEAFF.

This clonotype turned up a few times. The rearrangement links TRBV20-1 to TRBJ1-6; tentative D call: TRBD1 (5 bases). Germline lookup yields CDR1 DFQATT and CDR2 SNEGSKA (reference sequence). Trimming left V 2 bases short and J 4 bases short, with 12 bases between. The CDR3 consists of 15 residues. The CDR3 DNA is TGCAGTGCTAGACTGGGGGAGCTATATAATTCACCCCTCCACTTT. Protein sequence: CSARLGELYNSPLHF.

This clonotype occurred many times. The rearrangement joins TRBV12-3 or TRBV12-4 to TRBJ1-1; D is possibly TRBD1 (5 bases). This CDR3 contains 16 residues. With 6 bases removed from V and 0 bases from J, the gap between germline ends came to 17 bases. Here the CDR3 DNA reads TGTGCCAGCAGCCCCGGGGCATCATTAATGAACACTGAAGCTTTCTTT. This sequence encodes CASSPGASLMNTEAFF.

The table lists this clonotype with many counts. V and J are TRBV20-1 and TRBJ1-1; a weak D match, TRBD1 (5 bases). Germline V lookup: CDR1 DFQATT, CDR2 SNEGSKA (reference sequence). The CDR3 loop spans 12 amino acids. Trimming took 3 bases from V and 11 from J, leaving 16 bases between them. For the CDR3, the DNA is TGCAGTGCTAGGATAGACAGTGTTTCGGCTTTCTTT. Translating gives CSARIDSVSAFF.